These T cell receptor beta chains were read from a single sample in a study of low-dose radiotherapy and immunotherapy resistance in tumors. MiXCR, applied by TCRdb to the reads, yields one record per CDR3 protein. The sample comprises 59,000 or so distinct CDR3 sequences, about 25% of which are singletons, and roughly 6.5% rests with the top ten. The sample here was PBMCs, taken before treatment. These receptor sequences come from a male donor with rectosigmoid adenocarcinoma. The CDR3 runs from the conserved cysteine through the conserved F or W. Clone sizes are given selectively: once, few, many, or a class where the clone is expanded.

V gene,J gene,clone size,CDR3 protein
TRBV28,TRBJ2-1,-,CASSFLRGIYNEQFF
TRBV7-2,TRBJ2-7,many,CASSPNRRVDEQYF
TRBV28,TRBJ2-7,many,CASSLPGQRSYEQYF
TRBV7-2,TRBJ1-4,many,CASSPTTEELFF
TRBV30,TRBJ2-2,many,CAWSGTGGDGELFF
TRBV5-1,TRBJ2-4,many,CASSLEVTDKNIQYF
TRBV28,TRBJ2-3,many,CASSLGRNTDTQYF
TRBV28,TRBJ2-2,many,CASRSAGRASTGELFF
TRBV24-1,TRBJ1-4,once,CATSDPGTGNEKLFF
TRBV2,TRBJ2-5,-,CASRLGVGQYF
TRBV5-1,TRBJ2-3,many,CASSLKDTQYF
TRBV5-1,TRBJ1-5,many,CASSLGFNQPQHF
TRBV2,TRBJ1-1,many,CASTVDGGYTEAFF
TRBV7-3,TRBJ2-1,many,CASSSQTGTREQFF
TRBV9,TRBJ1-1,few,CASSVIGAGTEAFFF
TRBV12-3/TRBV12-4,TRBJ2-2,many,CASSPQAENTGELFF
TRBV5-5,TRBJ2-7,-,CASSPPSDYEQYF
TRBV7-9,TRBJ2-5,many,CASSPAGGTQYF
TRBV7-9,TRBJ2-5,many,CASSLLGETQYF
TRBV4-3,TRBJ2-3,many,CASSQDRGTGADTQYF
TRBV29-1,TRBJ2-1,-,CSVPLGFNEQFF
TRBV3-1,TRBJ1-2,many,CASSQGTVDPYGYTF
TRBV29-1,TRBJ2-7,many,CSVEEGDIYEQYF
TRBV5-1,TRBJ1-1,many,CASSPSTGNTEAFF
TRBV5-8,TRBJ1-1,many,CASSPQGNTEAFF
TRBV7-2,TRBJ2-7,many,CASSAARRNEQYF
TRBV7-2,TRBJ2-3,-,CASSPEGLSTQYF